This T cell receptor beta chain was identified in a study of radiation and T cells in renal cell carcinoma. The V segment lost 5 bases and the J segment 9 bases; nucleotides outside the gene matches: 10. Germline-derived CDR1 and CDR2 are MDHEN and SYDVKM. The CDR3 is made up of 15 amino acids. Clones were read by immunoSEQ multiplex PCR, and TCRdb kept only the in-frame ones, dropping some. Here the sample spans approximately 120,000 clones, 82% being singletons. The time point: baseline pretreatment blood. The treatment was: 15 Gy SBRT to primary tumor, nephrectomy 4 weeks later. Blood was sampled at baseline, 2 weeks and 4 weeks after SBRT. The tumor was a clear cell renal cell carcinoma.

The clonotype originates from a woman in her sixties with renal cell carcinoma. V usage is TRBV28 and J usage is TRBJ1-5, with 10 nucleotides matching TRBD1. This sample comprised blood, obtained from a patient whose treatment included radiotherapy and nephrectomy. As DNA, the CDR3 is TGTGCCAGCAGTCCGCCGGGACAGGGGCGGTGGCCCCAGCATTTT. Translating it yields CASSPPGQGRWPQHF.